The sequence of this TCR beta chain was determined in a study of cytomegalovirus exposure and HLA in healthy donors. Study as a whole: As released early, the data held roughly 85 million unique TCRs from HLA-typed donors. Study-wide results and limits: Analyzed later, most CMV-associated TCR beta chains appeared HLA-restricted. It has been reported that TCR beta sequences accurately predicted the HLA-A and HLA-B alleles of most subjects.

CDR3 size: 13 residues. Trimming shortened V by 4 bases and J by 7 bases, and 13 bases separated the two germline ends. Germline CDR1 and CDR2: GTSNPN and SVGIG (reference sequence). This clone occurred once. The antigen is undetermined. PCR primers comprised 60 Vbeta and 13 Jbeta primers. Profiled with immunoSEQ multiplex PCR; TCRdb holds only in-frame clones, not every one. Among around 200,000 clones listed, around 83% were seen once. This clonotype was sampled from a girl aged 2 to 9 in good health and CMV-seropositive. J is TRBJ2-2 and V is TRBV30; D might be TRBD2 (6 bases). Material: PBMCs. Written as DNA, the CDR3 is TGTGCCTGGAATCGGAGGGAACACGGGGAGCTGTTTTTT. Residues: CAWNRREHGELFF.